The clone carrying this TCR beta chain was found once. Individuals aged about 18 to 90 years were recruited from fewer than 25 US areas. Donors in Cohort 3 counted as recovered after two negative PCRs, clearance, or symptom resolution. Trimming shortened V by 3 bases and J by 2 bases, and 11 bases separated the two germline ends. The CDR3 loop spans 16 amino acids. The germline V gene has CDR1 MNHEY and CDR2 SVGAGI. This record comes from a study of blood T cell repertoires in COVID-19. Across the study: Sites across the United States, Italy and Spain contributed samples from acute and convalescent COVID-19. T cells, B-cell-depleted T cells, or PBMCs provided the cDNA or gDNA that served as material.

The protocol was immunoSEQ multiplex PCR, while the TCRdb copy is restricted to in-frame clones and leaves out a portion. The sample contains a few hundred thousand clones, about 90% of which appear only once. V gene TRBV6-5 combines with J gene TRBJ2-6; D may be TRBD2 (5 bases). The TCR comes from a man aged 25-45 years who had recovered from COVID-19. The sequencing input was PBMCs or T cells enriched from blood (not recorded which). CDR3 loop: CASSYWVGTGANVLTF. The DNA of the CDR3 is TGTGCCAGCAGTTATTGGGTCGGGACTGGGGCCAACGTCCTGACTTTC.